This TCR beta chain was sequenced in a study of T cell responses to AZD1222 COVID-19 vaccine. Turning to the study itself: Pooled in the analysis were second doses at about 4 or about 12 weeks.

Sequencing used immunoSEQ multiplex PCR; TCRdb keeps in-frame clones, though not all of them. The repertoire includes 86,000 or so clones, roughly 87% of them detected once, and 2.2% sits in the top ten. Turning to this clone: Antigen specificity is unknown.

Study-level results: Repertoire sampling was restricted to post-peak T cell response timepoints.

This CDR3 contains 12 residues. The germline gives CDR1 KGHSH, CDR2 LQKENI. V dropped 6 bases and J dropped 3 bases, with 8 bases sitting between them. The chain recombines TRBV18 with TRBJ1-1; D may be TRBD1 (6 bases). The sequence was obtained from an adult in good health. Sample: peripheral blood, taken on day 0 of AZD1222 vaccination. CDR3 sequence (DNA): TGTGCCAGCTCGCAGGGGCACACTGAAGCTTTCTTT. Encoded protein: CASSQGHTEAFF.